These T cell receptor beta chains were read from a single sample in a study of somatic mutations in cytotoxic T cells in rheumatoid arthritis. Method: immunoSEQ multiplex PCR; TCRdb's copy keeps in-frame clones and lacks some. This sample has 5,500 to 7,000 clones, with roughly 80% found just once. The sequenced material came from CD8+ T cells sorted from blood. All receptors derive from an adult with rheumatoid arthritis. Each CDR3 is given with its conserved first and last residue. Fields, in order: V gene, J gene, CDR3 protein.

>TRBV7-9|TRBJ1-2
CATWAGESNYGYTF
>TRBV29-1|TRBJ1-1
CSSGTGGFTEAFF
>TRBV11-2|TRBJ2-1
CASRVGWSSYNEQFF
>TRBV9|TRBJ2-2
CASSFSNTGELFF
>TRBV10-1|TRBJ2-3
CASSEAQGSHTQYF
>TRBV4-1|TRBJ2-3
CASSPTHRLPNTQYF
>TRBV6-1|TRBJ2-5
CASSSWGQGKETQYF
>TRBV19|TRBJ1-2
CASSIAHRDRLVGYTF
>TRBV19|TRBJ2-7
CASSIGPTYEQYF
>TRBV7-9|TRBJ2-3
CASSPDRTRVTDTQYF
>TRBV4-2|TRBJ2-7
CASSPRGLAGSYEQYF
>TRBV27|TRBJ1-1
CASSSGTVNTEAFF
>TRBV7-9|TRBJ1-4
CASSPTGINEKLFF
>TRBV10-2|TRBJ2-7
CASSRTESYEQYF
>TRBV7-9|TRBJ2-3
CASSPASGSELDTQYF
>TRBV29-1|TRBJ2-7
CSVVTGTTYEQYF
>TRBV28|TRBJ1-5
CASSLTRDRVSSQPQHF
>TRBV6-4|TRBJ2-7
CTSSQGAGSSYEQYF
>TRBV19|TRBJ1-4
CASRPRRRSEKLFF
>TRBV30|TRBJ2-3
CAWRPAAGADTQYF
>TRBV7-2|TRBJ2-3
CASSFAPAGAHTDTQYF
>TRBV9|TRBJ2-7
CASSVGEGLAYEQYF
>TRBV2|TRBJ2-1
CARTSGHNEQFF
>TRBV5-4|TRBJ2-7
CASRLRGEQYF
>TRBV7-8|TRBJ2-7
CASSLARNSNYEQYF
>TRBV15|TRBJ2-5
CATSRDRSGPGGDQYF
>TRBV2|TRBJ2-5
CASSENILGWETQYF
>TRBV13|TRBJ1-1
CASSLGGVRTEAFF